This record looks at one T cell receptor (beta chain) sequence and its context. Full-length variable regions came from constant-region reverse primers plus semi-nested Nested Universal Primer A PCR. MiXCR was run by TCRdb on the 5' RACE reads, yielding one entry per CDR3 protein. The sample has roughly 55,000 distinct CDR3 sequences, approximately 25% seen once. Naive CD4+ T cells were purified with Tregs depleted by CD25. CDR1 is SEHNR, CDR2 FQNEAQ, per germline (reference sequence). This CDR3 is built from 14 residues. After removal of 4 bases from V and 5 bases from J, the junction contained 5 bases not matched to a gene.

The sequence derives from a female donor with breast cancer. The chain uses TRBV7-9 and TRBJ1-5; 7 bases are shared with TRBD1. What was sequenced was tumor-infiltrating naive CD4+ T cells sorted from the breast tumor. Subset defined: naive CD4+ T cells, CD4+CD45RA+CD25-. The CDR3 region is CASSSGQADQPQHF. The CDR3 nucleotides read TGTGCCAGCAGCTCCGGACAGGCAGATCAGCCCCAGCATTTT.